This entry describes one T cell receptor beta chain. No antigen is known for it. The source of the sample is a study of cytomegalovirus exposure and HLA in healthy donors. The PCR was carried out with 60 Vbeta primers and 13 Jbeta primers. TCRdb's table, derived via immunoSEQ multiplex PCR, lists solely in-frame clones and lacks some. The table lists 97,000 or so clones, over 60% of them singletons. Study outcomes and limitations: Associated with HLA alleles at 0.05 false discovery rate in a later analysis were over 15,000 TCR beta sequences.

V dropped 1 base and J dropped 6 bases, with 19 bases sitting between them. This CDR3 region has 16 residues. Germline V gene data show CDR1 as SGHTA and CDR2 as FQGNSA. The V and J genes are TRBV7-2 and TRBJ2-7; the D gene is possibly TRBD2 (5 bases). What was sequenced was PBMCs. The sequence came from a male donor in good health and CMV-seropositive. CDR3 in DNA: TGTGCCAGCAGCTTAGGTTCCCGATTTACGAGCGGCGAGCAGTACTTC. It yields the protein CASSLGSRFTSGEQYF.